The TCR beta chain described here comes from a study of blood T cell repertoires in COVID-19. CDR1 is SQVTM and CDR2 is ANQGSEA in the germline V gene. This CDR3 has 13 residues. The V and J ends lost 4 bases and 1 base respectively, with 9 bases between them. Seattle patients were enrolled while actively infected and followed longitudinally. Some clones are missing from TCRdb's copy, which holds only in-frame ones; the method was immunoSEQ multiplex PCR. This table holds approximately 300,000 clones, 85% to 90% found once. The chain uses TRBV29-1 and TRBJ2-3; D is ambiguous. This receptor was obtained from a woman between 25 and 40 years old with COVID-19, enrolled during active disease. The specimen was peripheral blood. CDR3 in amino acids: CSVGVGRTDTQYF. CDR3 bases: TGCAGCGTTGGGGTGGGCCGCACAGATACGCAGTATTTT.